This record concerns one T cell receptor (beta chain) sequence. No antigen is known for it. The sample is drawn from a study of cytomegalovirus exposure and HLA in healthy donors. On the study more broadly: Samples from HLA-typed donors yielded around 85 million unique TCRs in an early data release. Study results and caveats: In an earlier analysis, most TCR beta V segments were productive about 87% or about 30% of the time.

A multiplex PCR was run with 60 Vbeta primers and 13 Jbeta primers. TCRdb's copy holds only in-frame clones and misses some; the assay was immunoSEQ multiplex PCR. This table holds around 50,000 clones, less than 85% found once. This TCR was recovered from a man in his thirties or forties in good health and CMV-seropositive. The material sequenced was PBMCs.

In DNA form, the CDR3 reads TGTGCCAGCAGTTTGACAGGGAATGAGCAGTTCTTC. Translating gives CASSLTGNEQFF. The chain couples TRBV27 to TRBJ2-1, with 7 nucleotides matching TRBD1. The germline V gene has CDR1 MNHEY and CDR2 SMNVEV (reference sequence). The CDR3 runs to 12 residues. V shed 3 bases, J shed 7 bases, and the junction held 0 bases outside the gene matches.